This TCR beta chain was sequenced in a study of blood T cell repertoires in COVID-19. Across the whole study: Some COVID-19 samples were acute and others convalescent; all came from the United States, Italy and Spain. Sources were T cells, B-cell-depleted T cells, or PBMCs; the material itself was cDNA or gDNA.

Germline V gene sequence: CDR1 MNHEY, CDR2 SMNVEV (reference sequence). V dropped 6 bases and J dropped 6; count of bases not matched to a gene: 8. This CDR3 has 15 amino acids. In the source study's methods: Using reference gene primer amplification, nucleated cell counts were estimated. Sequenced by immunoSEQ multiplex PCR; TCRdb stores in-frame clones only, minus some. For V, J and clone size, that table is used; D and trimming come from the DNA. Of about 93,000 clones in the sample, roughly nine tenths were seen once. The gene calls are TRBV27 and TRBJ2-2, with 9 bases matching TRBD2. The sequence was obtained from a human donor with active COVID-19. The donor label of this sample is uncertain. Sequenced sample: peripheral blood. CDR3 coding DNA: TGTGCCAGCAGCCCAGCGGGGGGCCTAGCCGGGGAGCTGTTTTTT. This encodes CASSPAGGLAGELFF.